This T cell receptor beta chain was captured in a study of blood T cells in healthy people across ages. The CDR3 sequence is 15 residues long. From germline, CDR1 is SEHNR and CDR2 FQNEAQ (reference sequence). J was trimmed by 2 bases and V by 5 bases; bases with no gene match: 7. On this clonotype: Its antigen is not identified.

Study findings and constraints: Age advanced and TCR beta diversity per million T cells fell, roughly linearly.

A second PCR, run for about 7 to 11 cycles, used a sample-barcoded 5' primer plus a J-beta primer mix. TCRdb passed the 5' RACE reads through MiXCR, listing each CDR3 protein once. The sample lists approximately 770,000 distinct CDR3 sequences, 55% to 70% occurring once. The genes are TRBV7-9 and TRBJ2-5; 8 nucleotides agree with TRBD2. This receptor was taken from a man aged 25 to 40 in good health. The source material was blood. The CDR3 DNA is TGTGCCAGCAGCCACGTGGTAGCGGGGCAAGAGACCCAGTACTTC. This gives the protein CASSHVVAGQETQYF.